This T cell receptor (beta chain) comes out of a study of cytomegalovirus exposure and HLA in healthy donors. The study's findings and limits: Certain indistinguishable V segments, among them TRBV6-2 and TRBV6-3, were excluded.

Primers included in the PCR were 60 Vbeta and 13 Jbeta primers. Profiling relied on immunoSEQ multiplex PCR, and the TCRdb table lists in-frame clones only, not all of them. The sample carries fewer than 200,000 clones, over 65% recorded once. The CDR3 is made up of 19 amino acids. V was clipped by 1 base and J by 1 base; unmatched bases: 7. CDR1 is SGHTA, CDR2 FQGTGA, per germline. About this clone: Its specificity is unknown.

The sequenced sample consisted of PBMCs. The receptor's source is a man aged 35 to 55 in good health and CMV-seropositive. The chain is built from TRBV7-3 and TRBJ2-2; 12 nucleotides agree with TRBD1. Here the CDR3 reads CASSLRGTGGAWNTGELFF. The CDR3 nucleotides read TGTGCCAGCAGCTTAAGGGGGACAGGGGGCGCATGGAACACCGGGGAGCTGTTTTTT.